This T cell receptor (beta chain) was profiled in a study of control samples from healthy donors and cancer patients. The V gene end was trimmed by 5 bases and the J gene end by 0 bases; junction bases not matched to a gene: 4. Germline values: CDR1 LNHDA, CDR2 SQIVND (reference sequence). This CDR3 is built from 15 residues. TCRdb's table, derived via immunoSEQ multiplex PCR, lists solely in-frame clones and lacks some. The table lists 9,500 to 15,000 clones, approximately 90% of them singletons. Material: formalin-fixed, paraffin-embedded tissue. This TCR derives from a male donor with melanoma. The chain combines TRBV19 with TRBJ2-1, with TRBD1 matching 7 bases. This CDR3 is CASSSDRDSYNEQFF. The CDR3, as DNA: TGTGCCAGTAGTTCCGACAGGGACTCCTACAATGAGCAGTTCTTC. Using reference TRBV19 and TRBJ2-1 for the parts outside the CDR3, the full variable domain is DGGITQSPKYLFRKEGQNVTLSCEQNLNHDAMYWYRQDPGQGLRLIYYSQIVNDFQKGDIAEGYSVSREKKESFPLTVTSAQKNPTAFYLCASSSDRDSYNEQFFGPGTRLTVL.